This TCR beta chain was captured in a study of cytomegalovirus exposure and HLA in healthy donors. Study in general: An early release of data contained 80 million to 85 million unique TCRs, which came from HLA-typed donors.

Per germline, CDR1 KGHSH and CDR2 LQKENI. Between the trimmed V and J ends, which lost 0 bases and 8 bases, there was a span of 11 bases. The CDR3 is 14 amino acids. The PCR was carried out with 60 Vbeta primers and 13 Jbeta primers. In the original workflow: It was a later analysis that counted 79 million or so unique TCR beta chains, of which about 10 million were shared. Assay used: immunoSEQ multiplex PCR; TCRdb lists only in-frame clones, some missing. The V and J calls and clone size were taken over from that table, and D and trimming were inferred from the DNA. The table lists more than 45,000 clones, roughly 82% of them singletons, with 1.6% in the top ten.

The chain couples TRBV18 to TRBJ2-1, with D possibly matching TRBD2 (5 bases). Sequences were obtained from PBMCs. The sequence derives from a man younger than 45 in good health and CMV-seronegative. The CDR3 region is CASSPPWGSDEQFF. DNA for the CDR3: TGTGCCAGCTCACCACCGTGGGGTAGCGATGAGCAGTTCTTC.